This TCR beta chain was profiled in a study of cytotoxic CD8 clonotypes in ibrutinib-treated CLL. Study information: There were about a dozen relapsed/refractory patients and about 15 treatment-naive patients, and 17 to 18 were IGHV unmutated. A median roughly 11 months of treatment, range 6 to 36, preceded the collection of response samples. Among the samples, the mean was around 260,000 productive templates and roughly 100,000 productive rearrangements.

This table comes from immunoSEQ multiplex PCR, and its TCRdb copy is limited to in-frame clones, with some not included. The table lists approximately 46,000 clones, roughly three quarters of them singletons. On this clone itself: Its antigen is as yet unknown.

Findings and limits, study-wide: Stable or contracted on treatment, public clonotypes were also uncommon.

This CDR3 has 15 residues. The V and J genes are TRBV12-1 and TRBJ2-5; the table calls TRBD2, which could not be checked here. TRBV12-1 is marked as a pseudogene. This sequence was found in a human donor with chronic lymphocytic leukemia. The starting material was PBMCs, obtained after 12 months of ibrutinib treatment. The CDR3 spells CASSFRASGGETQYF. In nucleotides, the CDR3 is TGTGCCAGCAGCTTTAGGGCTAGCGGAGGGGAGACCCAGTACTTC.